One and the same sample provided the 19 T cell receptor beta chains below, sequenced in a study of Graves' ophthalmopathy and Graves' hyperthyroidism. The sequenced template was RNA, covering the TCR beta CDR3 region. The workflow started with a first-round RT-PCR run with HTBI primers and then moved on to a second-round multiplex PCR. TCRdb itself ran the multiplex PCR reads through MiXCR, one entry per CDR3 protein. The sample lists about 620,000 distinct CDR3 sequences, about 20% occurring once. The material sequenced was peripheral blood. The receptors derive from a woman aged 18-30 years with stable Graves' hyperthyroidism. Some clones in this sample may be carry-over from other donors' samples.

Many counts were recorded for this clonotype. V and J are TRBV6-2 or TRBV6-3 and TRBJ1-2, with 7 bases matching TRBD1. The CDR3 spans 13 residues. The V gene end was trimmed by 6 bases and the J gene end by 4 bases; junction bases not matched to a gene: 5. Germline CDR1 and CDR2: MNHEY and SVGEGT. In DNA form, the CDR3 reads TGTGCCAGCAGCCCCAGGGGGTCCTATGGCTACACCTTC. Amino acids: CASSPRGSYGYTF.

This clonotype occurred many times. V is TRBV20-1 and J is TRBJ2-7, with 7 bases fitting TRBD2. Unmatched junction bases numbered 6, after V lost 5 bases and J lost 8 bases. This CDR3 comprises 11 residues. Germline V gene lookup returns CDR1 DFQATT and CDR2 SNEGSKA (reference sequence). CDR3 DNA: TGCAGTGCTTTAAGACTAGCCAAGCAGTACTTC. Translation gives CSALRLAKQYF.

This clonotype showed up many times. The chain employs TRBV19 and TRBJ2-7; maybe TRBD1 (5 bases). The V gene lost 2 bases and the J gene lost 4 bases, with 12 bases spanning the gap. This CDR3 has 14 residues. CDR1 is LNHDA, CDR2 SQIVND, per germline (reference sequence). The CDR3 region has the DNA TGTGCCAGTAGTATACAGGGTGTAAGGTACGAGCAGTACTTC. Its translation: CASSIQGVRYEQYF.

This clonotype was counted ten times or more. CDR3 sequence reads: CASSPAGGMNTEAFF. The CDR3 DNA sequence: TGTGCCAGCAGCCCTGCGGGAGGGATGAACACTGAAGCTTTCTTT. The chain couples TRBV7-3 to TRBJ1-1, with D unresolved. The germline gives CDR1 SGHTA, CDR2 FQGTGA. This CDR3 spans 15 amino acids. V lost 5 bases and J 0 bases, leaving 13 bases between the germline ends.

Ten or more counts support this clonotype. The chain employs TRBV6-1 and TRBJ1-2; no clear D. The CDR3 consists of 18 residues. CDR1 MNHNS and CDR2 SASEGT come from the germline V gene. V was cut by 2 bases and J by 2 bases, with 21 bases left in between. CDR3 sequence: CASSEFTHRAKLNYGYTF. The CDR3 DNA sequence: TGTGCCAGCAGTGAATTCACGCACAGAGCGAAACTAAACTATGGCTACACCTTC.

This clonotype was recorded many times. This CDR3 reads CASSLTDSRVYGYTF. In nucleotides, the CDR3 is TGTGCCAGCAGTTTGACCGATTCTCGAGTTTATGGCTACACCTTC. The chain joins TRBV12-3 or TRBV12-4 to TRBJ1-2; no clear D gene. With 3 bases removed from V and 5 bases from J, the gap between germline ends came to 16 bases. CDR3 length equals 15 residues.

This clonotype was seen only a few times. The chain recombines TRBV14 with TRBJ1-2; 7 bases line up with TRBD1. The CDR3 length is 14 residues. Losses at the gene ends were 3 bases for V and 5 bases for J; bases not matched to a gene: 6. Germline-derived CDR1 and CDR2 are SGHDN and FVKESK. The CDR3 is CASSHQGQAYGYTF. As DNA, the CDR3 is TGTGCCAGCAGCCATCAAGGACAGGCTTATGGCTACACCTTC.

This rearrangement joins TRBV6-1 to TRBJ1-5, with 7 bases identical to TRBD1. The CDR3 runs 15 residues. The ends lost 5 bases at V and 4 bases at J; junction bases unmatched: 8. Germline values: CDR1 MNHNS, CDR2 SASEGT. The CDR3 here is CASSQDRASNQPQHF. The CDR3 DNA sequence: TGTGCCAGCAGTCAAGACAGGGCGTCTAATCAGCCCCAGCATTTT.

This clonotype was counted a few times. The chain is built from TRBV12-5 and TRBJ1-5; D gene ambiguous. This CDR3 comprises 13 residues. The germline V gene encodes CDR1 LGHNT and CDR2 FRNRAP. The CDR3 loop reads CATLYGSNQPQHF. CDR3 bases: TGTGCCACCCTCTACGGTAGCAATCAGCCCCAGCATTTT. The whole variable domain, filled in from reference TRBV12-5 and TRBJ1-5, reads DARVTQTPRHKVTEMGQEVTMRCQPILGHNTVFWYRQTMMQGLELLAYFRNRAPLDDSGMPKDRFSAEMPDATLATLKIQPSEPRDSAVYFCATLYGSNQPQHFGDGTRLSIL.

On this clonotype itself: The CDR3 carries no conserved terminal phenylalanine or tryptophan, so it likely arises from a read error. The limits of the CDR3 on the DNA are not certain, so only TCRdb's listed CDR3 is given. The chain uses TRBV19 and TRBJ2-5. CDR1 LNHDA and CDR2 SQIVND come from the germline V gene (reference sequence). Both ends counted, the CDR3 spans 12 residues. The CDR3 spells CASSKDGETQDY.

This clonotype has just a few counts. The J gene is TRBJ2-7, the V gene TRBV7-8; 7 bases map to TRBD1. The junction had 4 bases not matched to a gene; V was cut back by 1 base and J by 1 base. Germline CDR1 and CDR2: SGHVS and FQNEAQ. The CDR3 is 15 residues long. The CDR3 loop is CASSLDMDRSYEQYF. The CDR3 DNA follows: TGTGCCAGCAGCTTAGATATGGACAGGTCCTACGAGCAGTACTTC.

This clonotype was observed many times. CDR3 bases: TGTGCCAGCAGGCGGACTAGTGGTCCCTACGAGCAGTACTTC. Amino acids: CASRRTSGPYEQYF. The chain joins TRBV12-3 or TRBV12-4 to TRBJ2-7; TRBD2 matches at 7 bases. The V and J ends lost 6 bases and 2 bases, in that order; junction bases with no gene match: 7. This CDR3 contains 14 residues.

This clonotype has only a few counts. The chain is built from TRBV7-3 and TRBJ1-1, with 7 bases matching TRBD1. This CDR3 comprises 15 residues. The trim removed 1 base at V and 1 base at J, leaving 3 bases unmatched. In germline, CDR1 is SGHTA, CDR2 FQGTGA. The CDR3 region has the DNA TGTGCCAGCAGCTTAATTGGGACAGAGAACACTGAAGCTTTCTTT. Its protein product is CASSLIGTENTEAFF.

This rearrangement joins TRBV6-5 to TRBJ1-3; TRBD1 matches 7 bases. The ends lost 2 bases at V and 4 bases at J; junction bases unmatched: 8. Germline V lookup: CDR1 MNHEY, CDR2 SVGAGI. The CDR3 sequence is 16 residues long. CDR3 bases: TGTGCCAGCAGTTACGCCGAGGGGGCGCTGGGAAACACCATATATTTT. Translation gives CASSYAEGALGNTIYF.

In regard to this clonotype: This clone may be a read error of a much larger clone one base away. This chain joins TRBV29-1 and TRBJ1-5, with D unresolved. CDR1 SQVTM and CDR2 ANQGSEA come from the germline V gene. The CDR3 is made up of 13 amino acids. The CDR3 region has the DNA TGCAGCGTTGGAGGTAGTAGCAGTCAGCCCCAGCATTTT. Residues: CSVGGSSSQPQHF.

As to this clonotype: A much larger clone sits a single nucleotide away, making a read error possible. CDR3 loop: CACSGYGYTF. CDR3 DNA sequence: TGTGCCTGCAGCGGCTATGGCTACACCTTC. The chain uses TRBV12-3 or TRBV12-4 and TRBJ1-2, with D unclear. The length of the CDR3 is 10 residues.

This clonotype showed up many times. The chain uses TRBV5-1 and TRBJ1-1; D might be TRBD1 (5 bases). V lost 0 bases and J 0 bases, leaving 15 bases between the germline ends. CDR1 SGHRS and CDR2 YFSETQ come from the germline V gene. The CDR3 is 17 residues long. The CDR3 reads CASSLVGAGGLNTEAFF. In nucleotides, the CDR3 is TGCGCCAGCAGCTTGGTAGGGGCCGGAGGGCTGAACACTGAAGCTTTCTTT.

The table lists this clonotype with a few counts. This chain uses TRBV11-2 with TRBJ2-5, with a possible D match to TRBD1 (6 bases). This CDR3 region has 19 residues. Trimming shortened V by 0 bases and J by 0 bases, and 20 bases separated the two germline ends. Germline loops: CDR1 SGHAT, CDR2 FQNNGV. CDR3 amino acids: CASSLDWGPSGQNQETQYF. CDR3 sequence (DNA): TGTGCCAGCAGCTTAGATTGGGGGCCCTCGGGACAAAACCAAGAGACCCAGTACTTC.

The gene calls are TRBV20-1 and TRBJ2-7, with a possible D match to TRBD1 (5 bases). The length of the CDR3 is 13 residues. Trimming removed 3 bases at V and 3 bases at J, with 12 bases between. Germline-derived CDR1 and CDR2 are DFQATT and SNEGSKA (reference sequence). The CDR3 coding sequence is TGCAGTGCTAGCTCCCCAGGGAACTACGAGCAGTACTTC. Translating gives CSASSPGNYEQYF.